This T cell receptor (beta chain) was documented in a study of T cells in Graves' hyperthyroidism and ophthalmopathy. Study-wide findings and caveats: Most thyroid clonotypes with frequency above 0.001 were detected in blood. In the analysis, a 13 V-J model separated ophthalmopathy from stable hyperthyroidism.

Patients were excluded because of uncontrolled infection, other autoimmune disease, pregnancy or lactation. Sampled blood dates from first hyperthyroidism diagnosis, and it precedes any ophthalmopathy symptoms. This clonotype appeared a few times. Antigen unknown. RNA transcripts served as the template for amplifying TCR beta CDR3 regions. First-round RT-PCR of the TCR CDR3 relied on the HTBI primer set. TCRdb fed the multiplex PCR reads into MiXCR, producing one record per CDR3 protein. The sample includes 150,000 or so distinct CDR3 sequences, approximately 20% seen only once; the top ten take roughly 71%. Trimming removed 9 bases from V and 3 bases from J; junction bases left unmatched: 9. The CDR3 runs to 15 residues. CDR1 is KGHDR, CDR2 SFDVKD, per germline.

This TCR was sampled from a woman in her forties or fifties with Graves' hyperthyroidism that later progressed to Graves' ophthalmopathy. The chain combines TRBV24-1 with TRBJ1-5; 8 bases fit TRBD1. Sequencing was done on a sample of blood. CDR3 amino acids: CATASSQGANQPQHF. As DNA, the CDR3 is TGTGCCACCGCTAGCTCGCAGGGGGCCAATCAGCCCCAGCATTTT.